A selection of T cell receptor beta chains follows, all from one sample in a study of T cell changes during pregnancy in multiple sclerosis. Repertoires were generated with immunoSEQ multiplex PCR, while TCRdb's copy carries only in-frame clones and drops some. The table lists around 36,000 clones, 91% of them singletons, with more than 7% in the top ten. This specimen was CD8+ T cells from peripheral blood mononuclear cells, taken before pregnancy. These receptors all stem from a female donor with multiple sclerosis, enrolled in a pregnancy study. The CDR3 runs from the conserved cysteine through the conserved F or W. A D gene is named only where the DNA matches it firmly. Clone size is not always given. Where it is, it says once, few, many or a class for expanded clones.

V	size	J	D	length	DNA	CDR3
TRBV18	.	TRBJ2-7	.	16	TGTGCCAGCTCAAAATTTCAGGGCGCTATCTCCTACGAGCAGTACTTC	CASSKFQGAISYEQYF
TRBV10-3	.	TRBJ2-7	TRBD2	18	TGTGCCATCAGTGTGGATTTTATGACTAGCGGGAGGGCGGGAGAGCAGTACTTC	CAISVDFMTSGRAGEQYF
TRBV4-1	.	TRBJ2-5	.	16	TGCGCCAGCAGCTCAACAACCACAGGACACCAAGAGACCCAGTACTTC	CASSSTTTGHQETQYF
TRBV11-2	.	TRBJ1-2	.	12	TGTGCCAGCAGCTTTCTTAACTATGGCTACACCTTC	CASSFLNYGYTF
TRBV29-1	few	TRBJ1-1	TRBD1	13	TGCAGCGTGCGACAGGGTATGAACACTGAAGCTTTCTTT	CSVRQGMNTEAFF
TRBV6-1	.	TRBJ2-7	.	19	TGTGCCAGCAGTGAAGGATTTGTGGGGCAGGGCCTTATCTCCTACGAGCAGTACTTC	CASSEGFVGQGLISYEQYF
TRBV7-8	.	TRBJ1-2	TRBD1	13	TGTGCCAGCAGTTCAGGGGGCATGGGAGGCTACACCTTC	CASSSGGMGGYTF
TRBV28	.	TRBJ1-2	.	13	TGTGCCAGCCTTTCTGGCGGCTTCTATGGCTACACCTTC	CASLSGGFYGYTF
TRBV27	.	TRBJ1-1	.	15	TGTGCCAGCGTTAGTACGGACGCCCGGAGGACTGAAGCTTTCTTT	CASVSTDARRTEAFF
TRBV15	.	TRBJ2-2	.	14	TGTGCCACCAGCGTCCGGAGGGGTACCGGGGAGCTGTTTTTT	CATSVRRGTGELFF
TRBV5-6	once	TRBJ2-1	.	13	TGTGCCAGCAGCTTACAGGGAAGGAATGAGCAGTTCTTC	CASSLQGRNEQFF
TRBV10-3	.	TRBJ2-3	.	17	TGTGCCATCAGTGTGTTTAGCGGCCAATCTAGCACAGATACGCAGTATTTT	CAISVFSGQSSTDTQYF
TRBV13	once	TRBJ2-7	.	14	TGTGCCAGCAGCTCAGGGAGTCCCAGAGGAGAGCAGTACTTC	CASSSGSPRGEQYF
TRBV7-9	.	TRBJ2-1	.	16	TGTGCCAGCAGCTCTTTTCAGGGAATGGCCTACAATGAGCAGTTCTTC	CASSSFQGMAYNEQFF
TRBV7-2	.	TRBJ2-1	TRBD2	16	TGTGCCAGCAGCTTAACTCCTAGCGGATCCTACAATGAGCAGTTCTTC	CASSLTPSGSYNEQFF
TRBV19	.	TRBJ2-1	TRBD2	16	TGTGCCAGTAGTTTCCTCACTAGCGGGAGGTCGGATGAGCAGTTCTTC	CASSFLTSGRSDEQFF
TRBV5-4	.	TRBJ2-2	.	14	TGTGCCAGCAGCTTGGCAGGGTACACCGGGGAGCTGTTTTTT	CASSLAGYTGELFF
TRBV6-5	.	TRBJ2-2	TRBD2	15	TGTGCCAGCACTGGGACTATCTCGAACACCGGGGAGCTGTTTTTT	CASTGTISNTGELFF
TRBV5-1	.	TRBJ2-5	TRBD2	19	TGCGCCAGCAGCTTGGAAGGGACTAGCGGGGACGCCACTCAAGAGACCCAGTACTTC	CASSLEGTSGDATQETQYF
TRBV6-5	.	TRBJ2-5	TRBD2	15	TGTGCCAGCAGTTCGGGACTAGCGGGCCAAGAGACCCAGTACTTC	CASSSGLAGQETQYF
TRBV6-1	.	TRBJ1-5	.	16	TGTGCCAGCAGTGAAGAACCGGGATATAGCAATCAGCCCCAGCATTTT	CASSEEPGYSNQPQHF